Listed here is a single T cell receptor (beta chain). The target antigen is unknown. The data stem from a study of T-cell memory formation after mild COVID-19. In the study overall: In these data, TCR clusters were largely donor specific.

TCRdb processed the 5' RACE reads anew with MiXCR; each CDR3 protein has one entry. The sample holds approximately 580,000 distinct CDR3 sequences, roughly 22% seen once. Study observations and caveats: Researchers found some responding clones in pre-infection memory, a sign that cross-reactive memory joined.

V was trimmed by 2 bases and J by 7 bases, leaving 15 bases between them. Germline V lookup: CDR1 MNHEY, CDR2 SMNVEV (reference sequence). This CDR3 comprises 16 residues. The receptor was derived from an adult woman who had mild COVID-19 (a few samples of this study predate the infection). Cell type and time point are not known. Sequenced: PBMCs or a T cell subset sorted from them (not recorded which). The rearrangement links TRBV27 to TRBJ1-6; TRBD1 is a possible D gene (5 bases). CDR3 sequence (DNA): TGTGCCAGCAGTTTAACGACAGCGGGGAGAAATTCACCCCTCCACTTT. Protein product: CASSLTTAGRNSPLHF.